This record covers a single T cell receptor beta chain. What it binds is not known. A junction boundary mismatches the germline segment, possibly from a read error. 13 Jbeta primers and 60 Vbeta primers were used for the PCR. Only in-frame clones appear in the TCRdb table, and some are missing; sequencing was by immunoSEQ multiplex PCR. Among about 150,000 clones listed, over 75% were seen once. The source of the sample is a study of cytomegalovirus exposure and HLA in healthy donors. CDR3 length equals 12 residues. Germline V gives CDR1 GTSNPN, CDR2 SVGIG (reference sequence). Overall study results and limits: Exclusion as indistinguishable affected some V segments, including TRBV6-2 and TRBV6-3. Previous analysis showed most TCR beta V segments were productive about 90% or about 30% of the time.

This clonotype originated in a woman in her fifties or sixties in good health and CMV-seropositive. Sequenced material: PBMCs. The gene calls are TRBV30 and TRBJ1-1; D may be TRBD1 (5 bases). This CDR3 reads CAWGDSARRRNF. As DNA, the CDR3 is TGTGCCTGGGGAGACAGCGCTCGGCGCCGGAACTTT.